This entry lists 10 T cell receptor beta chains sequenced from one sample in a study of yellow fever vaccine responses in identical twins. TCRdb redid the calling of the RT-PCR reads with MiXCR, one entry per CDR3 protein. The data contain 450 to 700 distinct CDR3 sequences, around 80% of them singletons. The sequencing here drew on T cells from blood (PBMCs), unsorted or a sorted subset (not recorded which), taken before or after yellow fever vaccination (not recorded which). The receptors originated from a female donor who received the yellow fever vaccine.

The chain couples TRBV10-3 to TRBJ1-1; maybe TRBD1 (5 bases). This CDR3 is built from 12 residues. V gave up 10 bases and J gave up 0 bases, with 9 bases separating them. Germline V lookup: CDR1 ENHRY, CDR2 SYGVKD. In nucleotides, the CDR3 is TGTGCCACCCGACAGATGAACACTGAAGCTTTCTTT. It translates to CATRQMNTEAFF.

This chain links TRBV27 with TRBJ1-2, with TRBD1 identical over 12 bases. This CDR3 comprises 18 residues. CDR1 is MNHEY and CDR2 is SMNVEV in the germline V gene (reference sequence). The junction had 6 bases not matched to a gene; V was cut back by 0 bases and J by 1 base. The CDR3 loop is CASSLSGQGALVNYGYTF. In nucleotides, the CDR3 is TGTGCCAGCAGTTTATCGGGACAGGGGGCGCTTGTTAACTATGGCTACACCTTC.

The chain links TRBV4-1 to TRBJ2-1; 10 bases line up with TRBD2. V was pared by 0 bases and J by 4 bases, with 6 bases of the junction left unmatched. The CDR3 runs 17 residues. Germline V gives CDR1 MGHRA, CDR2 YSYEKL. This CDR3 is CASSQDRASGGYNEQFF. The CDR3 bases are TGCGCCAGCAGCCAAGATAGGGCTAGCGGGGGTTACAATGAGCAGTTCTTC.

J is TRBJ2-3 and V is TRBV20-1, with D unclear. This CDR3 has 13 amino acids. The V end was cut by 6 bases, the J end by 4 bases, with 14 bases between. Germline-derived CDR1 and CDR2 are DFQATT and SNEGSKA (reference sequence). CDR3 amino acids: CSAQIREADTQYF. CDR3 bases: TGCAGTGCCCAGATCCGCGAGGCAGATACGCAGTATTTT.

To note about this clonotype: The conserved final phenylalanine or tryptophan is absent from the CDR3, which likely points to a read error. This chain links TRBV23-1 with TRBJ1-3; no reliable D call. TRBV23-1 is known as an ORF, though its function is uncertain. The CDR3 length is 15 residues. Trimming took 0 bases from V and 4 from J, leaving 10 bases between them. The CDR3 reads CASSQSGSIGNTIYS. The CDR3 DNA is TGCGCCAGCAGTCAATCTGGCAGTATCGGAAACACCATATATTCT.

The sample holds a few counts of this clonotype. The rearrangement uses TRBV6-1 and TRBJ1-6; tentatively, D is TRBD1 (6 bases). The CDR3 is 14 residues long. Germline-derived CDR1 and CDR2 are MNHNS and SASEGT. V lost 6 bases and J lost 8, with 14 bases in between. The CDR3 loop reads CASRQGLAYSPLHF. The CDR3 DNA reads as TGTGCCAGCAGACAGGGCCTAGCCTATTCACCCCTCCACTTT.

This clonotype was seen just once. The genes are TRBV15 and TRBJ2-2; D may be TRBD1 (6 bases). Trimming cost V 3 bases and J 7 bases, with 15 bases left between them. This CDR3 has 15 amino acids. Germline assignment: CDR1 LNHNV and CDR2 YYDKDF (reference sequence). The CDR3 sequence is CATSSHTGWGGELFF. Here the CDR3 DNA reads TGTGCCACCAGCAGCCACACAGGGTGGGGCGGGGAGCTGTTTTTT.

The chain is built from TRBV7-9 and TRBJ2-3; weak D call: TRBD2 (5 bases). This CDR3 contains 14 residues. The germline gives CDR1 SEHNR, CDR2 FQNEAQ (reference sequence). V lost 0 bases and J lost 7, with 11 bases in between. CDR3 region: CASSLAPGDHTQYF. The CDR3 bases are TGTGCCAGCAGCTTAGCGCCCGGGGATCATACGCAGTATTTT.

This clonotype was seen a handful of times. The chain employs TRBV9 and TRBJ2-2, with D perhaps matching TRBD1 (5 bases). V gave up 7 bases and J gave up 0 bases, with 10 bases separating them. The CDR3 has 14 amino acids. Germline V gene data show CDR1 as SGDLS and CDR2 as YYNGEE. CDR3 coding DNA: TGTGCCAGCCAGGGATCCCCGAACACCGGGGAGCTGTTTTTT. As protein: CASQGSPNTGELFF. Full variable domain (missing parts from reference TRBV9 and TRBJ2-2): DSGVTQTPKHLITATGQRVTLRCSPRSGDLSVYWYQQSLDQGLQFLIQYYNGEERAKGNILERFSAQQFPDLHSELNLSSLELGDSALYFCASQGSPNTGELFFGEGSRLTVL.

The J gene is TRBJ2-5, the V gene TRBV11-2; the D gene is possibly TRBD1 (6 bases). CDR3 length equals 13 residues. With 2 bases removed from V and 5 bases from J, the gap between germline ends came to 9 bases. Germline assignment: CDR1 SGHAT and CDR2 FQNNGV. CDR3 loop: CASSLQGKETQYF. The CDR3 DNA is TGTGCCAGCAGCTTACAGGGGAAGGAGACCCAGTACTTC.